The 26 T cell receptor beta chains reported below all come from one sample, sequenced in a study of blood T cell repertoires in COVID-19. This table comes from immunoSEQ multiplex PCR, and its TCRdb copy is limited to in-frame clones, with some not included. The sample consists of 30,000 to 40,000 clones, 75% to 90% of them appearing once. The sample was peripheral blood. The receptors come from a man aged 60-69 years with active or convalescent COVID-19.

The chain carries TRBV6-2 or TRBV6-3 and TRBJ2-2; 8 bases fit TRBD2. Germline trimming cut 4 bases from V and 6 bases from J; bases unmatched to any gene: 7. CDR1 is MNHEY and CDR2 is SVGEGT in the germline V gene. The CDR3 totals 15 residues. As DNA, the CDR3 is TGTGCCAGCAGTTGGGGGTTAGCGGGACCCGGGGAGCTGTTTTTT. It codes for CASSWGLAGPGELFF.

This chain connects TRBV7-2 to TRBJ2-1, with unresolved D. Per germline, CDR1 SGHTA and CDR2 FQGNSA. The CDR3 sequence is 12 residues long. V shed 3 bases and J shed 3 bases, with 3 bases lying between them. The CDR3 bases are TGTGCCAGCAGCTTCCACTACAATGAGCAGTTCTTC. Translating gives CASSFHYNEQFF.

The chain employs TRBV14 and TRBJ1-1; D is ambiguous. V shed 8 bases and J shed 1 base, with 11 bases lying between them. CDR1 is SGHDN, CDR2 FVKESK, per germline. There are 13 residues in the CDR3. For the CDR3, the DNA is TGTGCCAGCTCTACAGACCGGAACACTGAAGCTTTCTTT. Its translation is CASSTDRNTEAFF. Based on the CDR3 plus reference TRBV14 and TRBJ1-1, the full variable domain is EAGVTQFPSHSVIEKGQTVTLRCDPISGHDNLYWYRRVMGKEIKFLLHFVKESKQDESGMPNNRFLAERTGGTYSTLKVQPAELEDSGVYFCASSTDRNTEAFFGQGTRLTVV.

The CDR3 DNA is TGTGCCTGGAAGACAGAAACCAATTCACCCCTCCACTTT. Translated, it gives CAWKTETNSPLHF. The chain joins TRBV30 to TRBJ1-6, with D possibly matching TRBD1 (5 bases). Germline loops: CDR1 GTSNPN, CDR2 SVGIG (reference sequence). The CDR3 is made up of 13 amino acids. V lost 4 bases, J lost 7 bases, and 11 bases lay in between.

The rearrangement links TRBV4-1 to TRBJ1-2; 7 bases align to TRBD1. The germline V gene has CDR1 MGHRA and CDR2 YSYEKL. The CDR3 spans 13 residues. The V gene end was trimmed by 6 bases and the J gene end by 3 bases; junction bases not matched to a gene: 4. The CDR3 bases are TGCGCCAGCAGACAAACAGGGGACTATGGCTACACCTTC. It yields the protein CASRQTGDYGYTF.

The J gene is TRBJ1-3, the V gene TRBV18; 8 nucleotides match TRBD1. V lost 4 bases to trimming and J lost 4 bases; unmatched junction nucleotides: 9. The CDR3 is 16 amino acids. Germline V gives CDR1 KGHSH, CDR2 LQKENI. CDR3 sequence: CASSLGQASKGNTIYF. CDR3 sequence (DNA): TGTGCCAGCTCACTGGGACAGGCCTCTAAGGGAAACACCATATATTTT.

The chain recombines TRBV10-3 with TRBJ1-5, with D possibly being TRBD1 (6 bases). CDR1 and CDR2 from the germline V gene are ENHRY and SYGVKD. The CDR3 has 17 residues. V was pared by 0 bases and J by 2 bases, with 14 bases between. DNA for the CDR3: TGTGCCATCAGTGAGTCCCAGGGGCCTACGCGCAATCAGCCCCAGCATTTT. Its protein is CAISESQGPTRNQPQHF.

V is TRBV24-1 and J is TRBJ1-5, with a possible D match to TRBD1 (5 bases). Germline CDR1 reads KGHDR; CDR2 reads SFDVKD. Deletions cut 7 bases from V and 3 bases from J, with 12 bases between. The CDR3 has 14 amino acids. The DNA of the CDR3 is TGTGCCACCAGGGGGGGAGGGACCAATCAGCCCCAGCATTTT. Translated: CATRGGGTNQPQHF.

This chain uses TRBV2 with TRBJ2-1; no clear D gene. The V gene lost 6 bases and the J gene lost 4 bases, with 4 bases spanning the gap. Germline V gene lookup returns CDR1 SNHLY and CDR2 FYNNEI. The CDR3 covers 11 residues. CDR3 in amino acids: CASSFYNEQFF. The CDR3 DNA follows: TGTGCCAGCAGCTTTTACAATGAGCAGTTCTTC.

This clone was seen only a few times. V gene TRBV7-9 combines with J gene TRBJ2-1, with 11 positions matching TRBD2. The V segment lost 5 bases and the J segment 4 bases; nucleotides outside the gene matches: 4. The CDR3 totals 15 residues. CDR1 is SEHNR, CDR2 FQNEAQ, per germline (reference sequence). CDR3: CASSLGLAEYNEQFF. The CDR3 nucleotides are TGTGCCAGCAGCCTGGGACTAGCGGAATACAATGAGCAGTTCTTC.

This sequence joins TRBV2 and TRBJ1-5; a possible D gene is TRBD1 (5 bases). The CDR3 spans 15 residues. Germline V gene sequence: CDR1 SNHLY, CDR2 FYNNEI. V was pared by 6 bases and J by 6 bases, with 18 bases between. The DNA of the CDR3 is TGTGCCAGCAGCGAGCTACCGCAGGGTACTCAGCCCCAGCATTTT. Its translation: CASSELPQGTQPQHF.

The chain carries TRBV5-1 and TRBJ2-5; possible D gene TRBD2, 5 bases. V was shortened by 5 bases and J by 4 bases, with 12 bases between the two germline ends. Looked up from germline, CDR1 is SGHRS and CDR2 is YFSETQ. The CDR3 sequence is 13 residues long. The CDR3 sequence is CASSVLGGETQYF. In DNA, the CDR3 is TGCGCCAGCAGTGTTCTCGGAGGAGAGACCCAGTACTTC.

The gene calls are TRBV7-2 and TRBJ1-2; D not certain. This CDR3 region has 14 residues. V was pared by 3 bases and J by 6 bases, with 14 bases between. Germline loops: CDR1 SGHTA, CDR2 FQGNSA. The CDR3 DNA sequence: TGTGCCAGCAGCTTCTACCGGGGTACTAATGGCTACACCTTC. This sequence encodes CASSFYRGTNGYTF.

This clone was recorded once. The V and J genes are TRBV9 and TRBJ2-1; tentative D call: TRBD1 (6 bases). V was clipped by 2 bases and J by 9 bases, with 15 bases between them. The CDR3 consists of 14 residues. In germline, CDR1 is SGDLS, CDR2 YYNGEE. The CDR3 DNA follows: TGTGCCAGCAGCGTCGTAGCCCAGGGGACTGAGCAGTTCTTC. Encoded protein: CASSVVAQGTEQFF.

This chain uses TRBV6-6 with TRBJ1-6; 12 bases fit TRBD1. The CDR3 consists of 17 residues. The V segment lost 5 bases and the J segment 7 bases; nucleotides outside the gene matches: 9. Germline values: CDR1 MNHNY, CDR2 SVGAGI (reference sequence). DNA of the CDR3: TGTGCCAGCAGTCTCCGGGACAGGGGGCTCAACAATTCACCCCTCCACTTT. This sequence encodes CASSLRDRGLNNSPLHF.

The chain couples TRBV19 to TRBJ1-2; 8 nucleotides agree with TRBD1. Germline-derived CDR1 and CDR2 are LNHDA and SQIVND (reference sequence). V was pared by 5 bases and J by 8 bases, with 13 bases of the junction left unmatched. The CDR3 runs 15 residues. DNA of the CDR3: TGTGCCAGTAGTCTTCAGGACAGGGTGGGATCCGGCTACACCTTC. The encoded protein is CASSLQDRVGSGYTF.

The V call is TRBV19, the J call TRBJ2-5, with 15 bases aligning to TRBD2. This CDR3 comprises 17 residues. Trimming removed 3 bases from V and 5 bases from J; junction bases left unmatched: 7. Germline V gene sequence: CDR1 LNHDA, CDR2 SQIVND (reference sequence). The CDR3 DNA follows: TGTGCCAGTAGTATGGATAAAGGGACTAGCGGGAGGGAGACCCAGTACTTC. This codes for CASSMDKGTSGRETQYF.

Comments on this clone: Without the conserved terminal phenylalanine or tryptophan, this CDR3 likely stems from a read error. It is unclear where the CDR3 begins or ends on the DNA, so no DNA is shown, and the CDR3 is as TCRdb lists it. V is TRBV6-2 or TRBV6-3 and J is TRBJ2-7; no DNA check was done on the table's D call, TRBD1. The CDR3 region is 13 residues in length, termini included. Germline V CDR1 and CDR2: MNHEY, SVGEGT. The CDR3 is CASSSTDPGQGQI.

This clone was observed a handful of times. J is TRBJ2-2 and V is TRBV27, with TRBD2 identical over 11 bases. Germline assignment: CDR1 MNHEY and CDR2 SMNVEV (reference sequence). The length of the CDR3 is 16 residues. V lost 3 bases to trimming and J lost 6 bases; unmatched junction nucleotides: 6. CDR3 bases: TGTGCCAGCAGTTTTACTAGCGGGAGCCCTGCCGGGGAGCTGTTTTTT. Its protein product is CASSFTSGSPAGELFF.

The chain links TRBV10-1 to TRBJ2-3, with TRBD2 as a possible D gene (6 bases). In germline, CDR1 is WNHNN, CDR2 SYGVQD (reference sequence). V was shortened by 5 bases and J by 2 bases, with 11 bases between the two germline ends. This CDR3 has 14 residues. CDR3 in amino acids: CASSWASDTDTQYF. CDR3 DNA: TGCGCCAGCAGTTGGGCTAGCGACACAGATACGCAGTATTTT.

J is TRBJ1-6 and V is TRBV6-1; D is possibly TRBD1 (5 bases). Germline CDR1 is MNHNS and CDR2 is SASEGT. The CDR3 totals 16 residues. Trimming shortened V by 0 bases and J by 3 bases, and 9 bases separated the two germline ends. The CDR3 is CASSEALGGYNSPLHF. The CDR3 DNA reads TGTGCCAGCAGTGAAGCGTTGGGGGGCTATAATTCACCCCTCCACTTT.

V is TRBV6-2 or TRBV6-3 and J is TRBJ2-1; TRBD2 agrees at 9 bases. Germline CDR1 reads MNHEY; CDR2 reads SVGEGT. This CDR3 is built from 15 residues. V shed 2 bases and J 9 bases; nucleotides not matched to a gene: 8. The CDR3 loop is CASSYGGTSSFEQFF. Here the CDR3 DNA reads TGTGCCAGCAGTTACGGGGGGACTAGCTCCTTTGAGCAGTTCTTC.

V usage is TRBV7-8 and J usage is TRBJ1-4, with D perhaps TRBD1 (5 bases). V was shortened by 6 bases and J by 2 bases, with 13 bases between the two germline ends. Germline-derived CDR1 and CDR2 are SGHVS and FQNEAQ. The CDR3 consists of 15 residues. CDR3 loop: CASRPTRGTNEKLFF. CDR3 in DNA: TGTGCCAGCAGACCGACTAGGGGCACTAATGAAAAACTGTTTTTT.

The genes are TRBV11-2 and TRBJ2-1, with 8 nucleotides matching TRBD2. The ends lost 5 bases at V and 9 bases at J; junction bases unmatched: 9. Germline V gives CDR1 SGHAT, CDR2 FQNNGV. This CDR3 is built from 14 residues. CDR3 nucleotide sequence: TGTGCCAGCAGCGCGAGCGGGAGATCGGGTGAGCAGTTCTTC. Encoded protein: CASSASGRSGEQFF.

The CDR3 protein is CASSLQAVGYGYTF. The CDR3 bases are TGTGCCAGTAGCTTACAGGCCGTCGGCTATGGCTACACCTTC. The chain couples TRBV19 to TRBJ1-2; a weak D match, TRBD1 (5 bases). The V end lost 6 bases, the J end lost 4 bases, and 15 bases lay between the germline ends. Per germline, CDR1 LNHDA and CDR2 SQIVND (reference sequence). The CDR3 loop spans 14 amino acids.

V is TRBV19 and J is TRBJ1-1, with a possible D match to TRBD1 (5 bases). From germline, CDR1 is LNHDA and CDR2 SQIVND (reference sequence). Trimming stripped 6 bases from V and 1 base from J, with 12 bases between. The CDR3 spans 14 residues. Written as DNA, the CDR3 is TGTGCCAGTAGCTCCCGACAGCGGAACACTGAAGCTTTCTTT. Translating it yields CASSSRQRNTEAFF.